Shown below are 20 T cell receptor beta chains from a single sample sequenced in a study of T-cell memory formation after mild COVID-19. TCRdb processed the 5' RACE reads anew with MiXCR; each CDR3 protein has one entry. The profile covers 75,000 to 95,000 distinct CDR3 sequences, with approximately 15% appearing a single time and around two fifths taken by the ten largest. Sequenced input: PBMCs or a T cell subset sorted from them (not recorded which). The origin of the receptors is a man aged 18 to 35 who had mild COVID-19 (a few samples of this study predate the infection). Cell type and time point are not known.

This clonotype has only a few counts. An end of the junction differs from the germline gene, which may be a read error. V and J are TRBV24-1 and TRBJ1-5; TRBD1 might be the D (5 bases). This CDR3 contains 14 residues. CDR1 is KGHDR and CDR2 is SFDVKD in the germline V gene. The CDR3 sequence is CATREGHGNQPQHF. The CDR3 DNA follows: TGTGCCACCCGTGAGGGGCATGGCAATCAGCCCCAGCATTTT.

This clonotype was detected a few times. This chain uses TRBV7-6 with TRBJ2-3, with D unclear. This CDR3 spans 12 amino acids. V gave up 1 base and J gave up 5 bases, with 4 bases separating them. Germline V lookup: CDR1 SGHVS, CDR2 FNYEAQ. The DNA of the CDR3 is TGTGCCAGCAGCTTAGTCGGAGATACGCAGTATTTT. It codes for CASSLVGDTQYF.

With respect to this clonotype: This may be a read error: a much more frequent sequence differs by one nucleotide. V is TRBV12-3 or TRBV12-4 and J is TRBJ2-5; D not certain. The CDR3 is made up of 13 amino acids. The ends were cut back, 6 bases at V and 5 bases at J, with 13 bases in the middle. CDR3 DNA: TGTGCCAGCAGCTCCATAGGTGGGGAGACCCAGTACTTC. Encoded protein: CASSSIGGETQYF.

The chain recombines TRBV7-9 with TRBJ2-1; D call uncertain. Trimming removed 3 bases at V and 2 bases at J, with 14 bases between. The CDR3 covers 16 residues. The germline V gene encodes CDR1 SEHNR and CDR2 FQNEAQ (reference sequence). The CDR3: CASSFTRGSTYNEQFF. The CDR3 coding sequence is TGTGCCAGCAGCTTTACTCGTGGGTCGACCTACAATGAGCAGTTCTTC.

The chain combines TRBV19 with TRBJ1-1; D unclear. The CDR3 is 14 amino acids. V was cut by 5 bases and J by 0 bases, with 10 bases left in between. CDR1 is LNHDA, CDR2 SQIVND, per germline (reference sequence). The CDR3 DNA follows: TGTGCCAGTAGTTCAAGAGTCCTGAACACTGAAGCTTTCTTT. It codes for CASSSRVLNTEAFF.

There are a few counts of this clonotype. V usage is TRBV6-5 and J usage is TRBJ1-1; D call uncertain. Germline V lookup: CDR1 MNHEY, CDR2 SVGAGI. Trimming removed 5 bases at V and 0 bases at J, with 7 bases between. CDR3 length equals 13 residues. The CDR3 sequence is CASSGRMNTEAFF. The CDR3 bases are TGTGCCAGCAGTGGTAGGATGAACACTGAAGCTTTCTTT.

The V gene is TRBV12-3 or TRBV12-4, the J gene TRBJ2-7, with D perhaps TRBD2 (6 bases). CDR3 size: 12 residues. V lost 2 bases and J 11 bases, leaving 13 bases between the germline ends. The CDR3 spells CASSLTRESEYF. DNA of the CDR3: TGTGCCAGCAGTTTAACTCGGGAGTCCGAGTACTTC.

This clonotype has at least ten counts. The chain recombines TRBV7-8 with TRBJ2-3, with unresolved D. This CDR3 is built from 14 residues. V was trimmed by 5 bases and J by 0 bases, leaving 9 bases between them. Germline assignment: CDR1 SGHVS and CDR2 FQNEAQ. The CDR3 nucleotides read TGTGCCAGCAGCCCCCTGGGTAGCACAGATACGCAGTATTTT. This encodes CASSPLGSTDTQYF.

The chain is built from TRBV7-2 and TRBJ2-6; D unclear. V was trimmed by 5 bases and J by 0 bases, leaving 8 bases between them. The germline V gene has CDR1 SGHTA and CDR2 FQGNSA. The CDR3 is made up of 15 amino acids. CDR3 loop: CASSPDASGANVLTF. The CDR3 DNA reads as TGTGCCAGCAGCCCAGACGCCTCTGGGGCCAACGTCCTGACTTTC. Supplemented by reference TRBV7-2 and TRBJ2-6, the full variable domain reads GAGVSQSPSNKVTEKGKDVELRCDPISGHTALYWYRQSLGQGLEFLIYFQGNSAPDKSGLPSDRFSAERTGGSVSTLTIQRTQQEDSAVYLCASSPDASGANVLTFGAGSRLTVL.

The V gene is TRBV7-4, the J gene TRBJ2-1, with TRBD1 matching over 9 bases. The V gene's germline CDR1 is SGHVT and CDR2 SQSDAQ. CDR3 length: 15 residues. Trimming at V came to 7 bases and at J to 5 bases, leaving 9 bases not matched to a gene. DNA for the CDR3: TGTGCCAGCATCGTTACAGGGGGCTGGGACAATGAGCAGTTCTTC. Its protein is CASIVTGGWDNEQFF.

The V call is TRBV6-2 or TRBV6-3, the J call TRBJ1-1; possible D gene TRBD1, 5 bases. V lost 0 bases, J lost 4 bases, and 33 bases lay in between. This CDR3 region has 22 residues. Germline CDR1 is MNHEY and CDR2 is SVGEGT. In nucleotides, the CDR3 is TGTGCCAGCAGTTACTCCCCCTTGGGGGAGATGGTCCTCCGGGTTTCGGGCACTGAAGCTTTCTTT. It translates to CASSYSPLGEMVLRVSGTEAFF.

This clonotype appeared a few times. The rearrangement joins TRBV4-3 to TRBJ1-1; D is unclear. The V gene lost 0 bases and the J gene lost 2 bases, with 7 bases spanning the gap. The germline gives CDR1 LGHNA, CDR2 YSLEER. The CDR3 has 14 residues. In DNA form, the CDR3 reads TGCGCCAGCAGCCAAGATCGGAGCAACACTGAAGCTTTCTTT. As protein: CASSQDRSNTEAFF.

This clonotype occurred a few times. The chain carries TRBV19 and TRBJ2-3; 8 bases fit TRBD2. V lost 6 bases to trimming and J lost 0 bases; unmatched junction nucleotides: 5. The CDR3 spans 15 residues. The germline CDR1 and CDR2 sequences are LNHDA and SQIVND (reference sequence). The CDR3 here is CASSQLAVSTDTQYF. The CDR3 nucleotides are TGTGCCAGTAGCCAACTAGCGGTTAGCACAGATACGCAGTATTTT.

The sample holds a few counts of this clonotype. This chain uses TRBV20-1 with TRBJ2-7; 9 bases match TRBD1. The V segment lost 5 bases and the J segment 0 bases; nucleotides outside the gene matches: 5. CDR1 is DFQATT and CDR2 is SNEGSKA in the germline V gene (reference sequence). The CDR3 totals 14 residues. The CDR3 protein is CSAQTGGASYEQYF. For the CDR3, the DNA is TGCAGTGCTCAGACAGGGGGTGCCTCCTACGAGCAGTACTTC.

The rearrangement links TRBV4-2 to TRBJ2-3; maybe TRBD2 (6 bases). The germline V gene has CDR1 LGHNA and CDR2 YNFKEQ. CDR3 size: 14 residues. Trimming cost V 1 base and J 3 bases, with 8 bases left between them. The CDR3 DNA reads TGTGCCAGCAGCCAAGTCGCGGGAACAGATACGCAGTATTTT. Protein: CASSQVAGTDTQYF.

The table lists this clonotype with a few counts. Here the CDR3 DNA reads TGTGCCAGCACCCTCCGGCGGGGGTACGGCACAGATACGCAGTATTTT. Amino acids: CASTLRRGYGTDTQYF. The rearrangement uses TRBV27 and TRBJ2-3, with 7 positions matching TRBD2. The junction had 11 bases not matched to a gene; V was cut back by 7 bases and J by 1 base. Germline-derived CDR1 and CDR2 are MNHEY and SMNVEV (reference sequence). The CDR3 has 16 amino acids.

The CDR3 coding sequence is TGTGCCAGCAGCTCTTCGGGGGGAAACCAGCCCCAGCATTTT. Translating gives CASSSSGGNQPQHF. The V gene is TRBV9, the J gene TRBJ1-5, with D perhaps matching TRBD1 (5 bases). Trimming removed 4 bases from V and 7 bases from J, with 15 bases in between. CDR1 and CDR2 (germline): SGDLS, YYNGEE. CDR3 length equals 14 residues.

This clonotype was counted between two and nine times. The J gene is TRBJ1-5, the V gene TRBV9, with D unclear. This CDR3 spans 14 amino acids. The ends were cut back, 0 bases at V and 3 bases at J, with 7 bases in the middle. Per the germline V gene, CDR1 is SGDLS and CDR2 is YYNGEE. CDR3 region: CASSVDSVNQPQHF. The CDR3 nucleotides read TGTGCCAGCAGCGTAGACAGCGTCAATCAGCCCCAGCATTTT.

The table lists this clonotype with many counts. The chain carries TRBV4-3 and TRBJ2-1, with D unclear. The CDR3 length is 15 residues. Trimming took 4 bases from V and 4 from J, leaving 14 bases between them. The V gene's germline CDR1 is LGHNA and CDR2 YSLEER. DNA of the CDR3: TGCGCCAGCAGCCGCAGTCCCAACTCTTACAATGAGCAGTTCTTC. It yields the protein CASSRSPNSYNEQFF.

A few counts support this clonotype. The J gene is TRBJ2-5, the V gene TRBV7-3, with no clear D. Deletions cut 5 bases from V and 2 bases from J, with 21 bases between. The CDR3 is 17 residues long. Germline V gene lookup returns CDR1 SGHTA and CDR2 FQGTGA. CDR3 sequence (DNA): TGTGCCAGCAGCCCCATCCCCGGACCGCCTGAACAAGAGACCCAGTACTTC. This encodes CASSPIPGPPEQETQYF.